Below are 2 T cell receptor beta chains sequenced from a single sample in a study of blood T cell repertoires in COVID-19. The table came from immunoSEQ multiplex PCR; TCRdb's copy has only in-frame clones and leaves some out. This sample carries around 100,000 clones, approximately 86% of them seen once, and the ten largest clones take approximately 1.7%. Sequencing input: peripheral blood. These receptor sequences come from a man older than 75 with acute or convalescent COVID-19.

The chain combines TRBV7-2 with TRBJ2-3, with 10 nucleotides matching TRBD2. Germline lookup yields CDR1 SGHTA and CDR2 FQGNSA. CDR3 length: 16 residues. V lost 5 bases and J lost 4; bases outside the gene matches: 9. CDR3 region: CASSPPSGSMADTQYF. CDR3 nucleotide sequence: TGTGCCAGCAGCCCACCTAGCGGGAGTATGGCAGATACGCAGTATTTT.

The V and J genes are TRBV7-3 and TRBJ2-3; 7 bases line up with TRBD2. The CDR3 spans 15 residues. In germline, CDR1 is SGHTA, CDR2 FQGTGA. J gave up 1 base and V 5 bases, and 6 bases lay outside the gene matches. The CDR3 bases are TGTGCCAGCAGCCCCGGGGGGTTGCGCACAGATACGCAGTATTTT. Its protein product is CASSPGGLRTDTQYF.